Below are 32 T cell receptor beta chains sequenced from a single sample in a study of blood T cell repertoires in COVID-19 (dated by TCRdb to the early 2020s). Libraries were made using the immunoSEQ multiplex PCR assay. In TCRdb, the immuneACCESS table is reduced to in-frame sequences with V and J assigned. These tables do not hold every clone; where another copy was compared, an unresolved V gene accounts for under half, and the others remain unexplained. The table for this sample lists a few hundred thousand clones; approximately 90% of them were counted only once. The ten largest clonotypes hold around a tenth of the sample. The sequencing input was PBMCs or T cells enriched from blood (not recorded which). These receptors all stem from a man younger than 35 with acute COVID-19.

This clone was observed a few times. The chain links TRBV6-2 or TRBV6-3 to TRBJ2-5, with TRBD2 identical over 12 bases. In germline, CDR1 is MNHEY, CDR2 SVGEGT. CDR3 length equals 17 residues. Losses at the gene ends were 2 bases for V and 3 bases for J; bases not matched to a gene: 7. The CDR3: CASSYLGLAGTKETQYF. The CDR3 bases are TGTGCCAGCAGTTACCTAGGACTAGCGGGAACGAAAGAGACCCAGTACTTC.

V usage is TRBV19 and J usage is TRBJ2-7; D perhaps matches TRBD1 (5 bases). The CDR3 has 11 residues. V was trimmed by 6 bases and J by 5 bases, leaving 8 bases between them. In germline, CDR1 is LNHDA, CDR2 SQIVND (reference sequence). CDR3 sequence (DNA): TGTGCCAGTAGGCAGGGCCACGAGCAGTACTTC. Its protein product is CASRQGHEQYF.

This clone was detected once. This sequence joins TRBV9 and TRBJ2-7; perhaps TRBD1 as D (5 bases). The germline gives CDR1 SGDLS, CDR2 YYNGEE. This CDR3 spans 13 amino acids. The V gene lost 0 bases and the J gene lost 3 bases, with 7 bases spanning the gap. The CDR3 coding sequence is TGTGCCAGCAGCGTAGAAGACAGCTACGAGCAGTACTTC. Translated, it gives CASSVEDSYEQYF.

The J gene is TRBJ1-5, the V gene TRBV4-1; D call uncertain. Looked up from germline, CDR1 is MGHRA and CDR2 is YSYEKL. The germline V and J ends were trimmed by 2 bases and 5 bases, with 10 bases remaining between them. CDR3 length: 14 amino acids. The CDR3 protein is CASSQSTGDQPQHF. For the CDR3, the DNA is TGCGCCAGCAGCCAATCGACCGGGGATCAGCCCCAGCATTTT.

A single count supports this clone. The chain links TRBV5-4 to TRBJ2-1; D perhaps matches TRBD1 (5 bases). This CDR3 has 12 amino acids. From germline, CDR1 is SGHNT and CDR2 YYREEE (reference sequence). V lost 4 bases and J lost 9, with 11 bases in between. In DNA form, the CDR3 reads TGTGCCAGCAGCCCCAGGGTCACTGAGCAGTTCTTC. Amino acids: CASSPRVTEQFF.

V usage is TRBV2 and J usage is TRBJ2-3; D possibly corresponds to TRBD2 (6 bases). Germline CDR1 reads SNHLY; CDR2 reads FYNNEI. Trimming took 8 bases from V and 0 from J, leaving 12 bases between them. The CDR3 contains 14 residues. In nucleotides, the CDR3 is TGTGCCAGCGCCGATGGGGGGAGCACAGATACGCAGTATTTT. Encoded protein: CASADGGSTDTQYF.

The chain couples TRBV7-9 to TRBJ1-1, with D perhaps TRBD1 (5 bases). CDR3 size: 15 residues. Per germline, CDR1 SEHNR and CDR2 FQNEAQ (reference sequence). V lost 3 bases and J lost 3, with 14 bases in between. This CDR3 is CASSFMGRGDTEAFF. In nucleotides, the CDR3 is TGTGCCAGCAGCTTTATGGGGCGAGGAGACACTGAAGCTTTCTTT.

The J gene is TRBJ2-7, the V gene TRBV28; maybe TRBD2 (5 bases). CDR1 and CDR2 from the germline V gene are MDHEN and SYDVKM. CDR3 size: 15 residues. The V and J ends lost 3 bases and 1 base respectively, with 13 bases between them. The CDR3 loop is CASSLVRGSSYEQYF. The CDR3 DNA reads TGTGCCAGCAGTTTGGTTCGGGGATCTTCCTACGAGCAGTACTTC.

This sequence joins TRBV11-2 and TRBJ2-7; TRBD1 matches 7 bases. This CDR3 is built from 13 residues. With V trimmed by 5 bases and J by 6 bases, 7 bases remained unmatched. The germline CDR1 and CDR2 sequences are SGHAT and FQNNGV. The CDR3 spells CASSRRDSSEQYF. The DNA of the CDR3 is TGTGCCAGCAGCCGAAGGGACAGTAGCGAGCAGTACTTC.

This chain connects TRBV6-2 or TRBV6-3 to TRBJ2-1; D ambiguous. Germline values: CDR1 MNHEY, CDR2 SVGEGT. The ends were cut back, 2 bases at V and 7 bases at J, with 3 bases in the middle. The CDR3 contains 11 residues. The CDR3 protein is CASSYRNEQFF. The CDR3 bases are TGTGCCAGCAGTTACCGGAATGAGCAGTTCTTC.

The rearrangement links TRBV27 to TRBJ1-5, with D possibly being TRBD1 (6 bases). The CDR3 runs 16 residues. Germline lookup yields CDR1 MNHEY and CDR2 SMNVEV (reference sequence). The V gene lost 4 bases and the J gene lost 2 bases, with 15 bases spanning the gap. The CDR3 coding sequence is TGTGCCAGCAGTTCGTGGGGGCCCGAGCGCAATCAGCCCCAGCATTTT. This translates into CASSSWGPERNQPQHF.

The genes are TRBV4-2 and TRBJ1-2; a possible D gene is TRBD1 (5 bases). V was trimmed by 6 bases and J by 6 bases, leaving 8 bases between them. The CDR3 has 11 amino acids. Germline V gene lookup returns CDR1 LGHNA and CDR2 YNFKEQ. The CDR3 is CASSWGDGYTF. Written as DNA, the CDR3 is TGTGCCAGCAGTTGGGGGGATGGCTACACCTTC.

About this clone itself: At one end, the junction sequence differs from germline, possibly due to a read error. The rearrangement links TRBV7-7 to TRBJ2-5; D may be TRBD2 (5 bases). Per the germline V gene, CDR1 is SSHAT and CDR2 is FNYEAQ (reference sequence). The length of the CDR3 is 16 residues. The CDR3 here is CASSLNSGKYQETQYF. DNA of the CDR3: TGTGCTAGCAGCTTAAACAGCGGAAAGTACCAAGAGACCCAGTACTTC.

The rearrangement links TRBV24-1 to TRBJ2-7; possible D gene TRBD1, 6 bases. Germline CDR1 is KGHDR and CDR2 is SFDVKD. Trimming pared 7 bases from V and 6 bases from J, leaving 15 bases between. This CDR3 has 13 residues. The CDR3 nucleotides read TGTGCCACCAGACAGGGAACCAGAGTCGAGCAGTACTTC. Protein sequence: CATRQGTRVEQYF.

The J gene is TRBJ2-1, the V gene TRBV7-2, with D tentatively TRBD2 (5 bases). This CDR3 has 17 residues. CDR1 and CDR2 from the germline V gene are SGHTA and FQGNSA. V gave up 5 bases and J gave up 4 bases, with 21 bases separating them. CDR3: CASSPTPSGNQYNEQFF. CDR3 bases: TGTGCCAGCAGCCCGACCCCGAGCGGCAACCAATACAATGAGCAGTTCTTC.

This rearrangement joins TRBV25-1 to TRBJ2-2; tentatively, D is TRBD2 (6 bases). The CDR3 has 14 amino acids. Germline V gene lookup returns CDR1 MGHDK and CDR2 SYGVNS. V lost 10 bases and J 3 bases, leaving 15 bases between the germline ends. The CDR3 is CATQTGEDTGELFF. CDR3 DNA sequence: TGTGCCACCCAGACTGGGGAGGACACCGGGGAGCTGTTTTTT. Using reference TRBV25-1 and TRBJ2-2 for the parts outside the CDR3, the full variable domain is EADIYQTPRYLVIGTGKKITLECSQTMGHDKMYWYQQDPGMELHLIHYSYGVNSTEKGDLSSESTVSRIRTEHFPLTLESARPSHTSQYLCATQTGEDTGELFFGEGSRLTVL.

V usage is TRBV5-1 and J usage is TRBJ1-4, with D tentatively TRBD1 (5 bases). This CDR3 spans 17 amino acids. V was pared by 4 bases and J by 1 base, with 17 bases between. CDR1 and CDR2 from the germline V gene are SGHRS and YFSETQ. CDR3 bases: TGCGCCAGCAGCGGGGAAATCTCGGGGGGAACTAATGAAAAACTGTTTTTT. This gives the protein CASSGEISGGTNEKLFF.

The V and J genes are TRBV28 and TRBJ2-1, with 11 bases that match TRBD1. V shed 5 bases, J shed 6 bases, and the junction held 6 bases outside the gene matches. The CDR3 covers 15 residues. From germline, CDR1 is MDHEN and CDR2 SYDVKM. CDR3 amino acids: CASSPDRGPFNEQFF. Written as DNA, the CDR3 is TGTGCCAGCAGTCCGGACAGGGGGCCCTTCAATGAGCAGTTCTTC.

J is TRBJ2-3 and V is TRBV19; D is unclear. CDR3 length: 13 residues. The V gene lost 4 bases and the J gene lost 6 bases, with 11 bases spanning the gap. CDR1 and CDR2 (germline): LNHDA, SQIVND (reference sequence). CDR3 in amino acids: CASSNGQADTQYF. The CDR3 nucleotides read TGTGCCAGTAGTAACGGCCAGGCCGATACGCAGTATTTT.

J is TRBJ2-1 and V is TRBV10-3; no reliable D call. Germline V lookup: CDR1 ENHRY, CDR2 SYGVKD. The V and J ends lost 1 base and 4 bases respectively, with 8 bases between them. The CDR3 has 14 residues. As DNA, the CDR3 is TGTGCCATCAGTGAGTTTGAGATGTACAATGAGCAGTTCTTC. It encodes CAISEFEMYNEQFF.

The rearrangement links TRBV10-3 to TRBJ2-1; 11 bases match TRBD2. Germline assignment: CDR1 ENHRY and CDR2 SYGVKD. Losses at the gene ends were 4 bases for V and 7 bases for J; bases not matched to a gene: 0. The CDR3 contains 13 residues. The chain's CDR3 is CAISGTSGNEQFF. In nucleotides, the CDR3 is TGTGCCATCAGTGGGACTAGCGGGAATGAGCAGTTCTTC.

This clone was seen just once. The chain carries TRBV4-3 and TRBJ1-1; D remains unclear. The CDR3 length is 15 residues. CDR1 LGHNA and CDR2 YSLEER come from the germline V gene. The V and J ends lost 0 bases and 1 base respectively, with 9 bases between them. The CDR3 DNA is TGCGCCAGCAGCCAAGATTTGGGGAGGAACACTGAAGCTTTCTTT. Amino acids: CASSQDLGRNTEAFF.

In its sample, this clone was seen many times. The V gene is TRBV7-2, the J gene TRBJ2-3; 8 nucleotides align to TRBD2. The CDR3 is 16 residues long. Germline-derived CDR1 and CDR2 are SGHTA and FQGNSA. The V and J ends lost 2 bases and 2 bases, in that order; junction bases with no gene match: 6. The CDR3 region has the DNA TGTGCCAGCAGCTTAAGCGGGGGATACTCCACAGATACGCAGTATTTT. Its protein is CASSLSGGYSTDTQYF.

CDR3 residues: CASSRGQWNTEAFF. Written as DNA, the CDR3 is TGTGCCAGTAGTAGAGGACAGTGGAACACTGAAGCTTTCTTT. The genes are TRBV19 and TRBJ1-1; weak D call: TRBD1 (6 bases). The germline V and J ends were trimmed by 4 bases and 1 base, with 10 bases remaining between them. This CDR3 contains 14 residues. Looked up from germline, CDR1 is LNHDA and CDR2 is SQIVND (reference sequence).

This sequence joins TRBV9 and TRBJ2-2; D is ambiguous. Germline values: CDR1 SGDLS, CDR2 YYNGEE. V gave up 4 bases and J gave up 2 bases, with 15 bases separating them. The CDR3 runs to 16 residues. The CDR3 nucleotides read TGTGCCAGCAGCCCAGACCCCACAGCTAACACCGGGGAGCTGTTTTTT. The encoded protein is CASSPDPTANTGELFF.

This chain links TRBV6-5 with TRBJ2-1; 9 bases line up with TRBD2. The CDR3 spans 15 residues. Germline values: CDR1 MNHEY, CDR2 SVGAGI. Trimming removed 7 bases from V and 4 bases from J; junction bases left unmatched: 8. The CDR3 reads CASTVSGSGYNEQFF. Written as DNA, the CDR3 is TGTGCCAGCACCGTTAGCGGGAGTGGGTACAATGAGCAGTTCTTC.

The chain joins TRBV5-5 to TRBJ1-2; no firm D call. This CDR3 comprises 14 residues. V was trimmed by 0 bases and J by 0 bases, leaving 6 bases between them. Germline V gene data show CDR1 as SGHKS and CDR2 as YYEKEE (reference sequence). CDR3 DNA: TGTGCCAGCAGCTTGGGAGGTACTAACTATGGCTACACCTTC. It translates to CASSLGGTNYGYTF.

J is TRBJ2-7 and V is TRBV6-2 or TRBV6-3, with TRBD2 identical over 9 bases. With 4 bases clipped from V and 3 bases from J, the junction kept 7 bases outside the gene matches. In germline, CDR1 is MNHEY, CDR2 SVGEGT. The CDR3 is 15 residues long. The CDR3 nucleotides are TGTGCCAGCAGTTCTAGCGGGAACGCCCTCTACGAGCAGTACTTC. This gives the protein CASSSSGNALYEQYF.

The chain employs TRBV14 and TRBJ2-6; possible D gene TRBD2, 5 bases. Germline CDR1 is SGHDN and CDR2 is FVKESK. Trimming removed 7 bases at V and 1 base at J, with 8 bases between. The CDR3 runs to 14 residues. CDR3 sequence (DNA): TGTGCCAGCACCCGGGATTCTGGGGCCAACGTCCTGACTTTC. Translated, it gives CASTRDSGANVLTF.

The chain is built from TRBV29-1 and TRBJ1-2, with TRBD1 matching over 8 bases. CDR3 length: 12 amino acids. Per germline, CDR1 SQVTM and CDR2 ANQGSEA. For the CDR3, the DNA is TGCAGTGACGGACAGGGACAATATGGCTACACCTTC. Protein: CSDGQGQYGYTF.

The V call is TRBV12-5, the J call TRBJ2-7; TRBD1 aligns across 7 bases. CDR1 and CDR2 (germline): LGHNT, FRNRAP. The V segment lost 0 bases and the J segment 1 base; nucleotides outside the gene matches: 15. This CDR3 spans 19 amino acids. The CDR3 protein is CASGLVVDLTGTASYEQYF. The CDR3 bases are TGTGCTAGTGGTTTGGTAGTCGACCTAACAGGGACAGCGTCCTACGAGCAGTACTTC.

The CDR3 DNA follows: TGCAGCGTTGAAAAAGAGGGCCCGACGCAGTATTTT. Amino acid sequence: CSVEKEGPTQYF. This chain links TRBV29-1 with TRBJ2-3; a weak D match, TRBD2 (5 bases). Looked up from germline, CDR1 is SQVTM and CDR2 is ANQGSEA. The CDR3 is made up of 12 amino acids. Trimming stripped 2 bases from V and 9 bases from J, with 12 bases between.